These 8 T cell receptor beta chains share one sample of origin, sequenced in a study of T cell responses to AZD1222 COVID-19 vaccine (dated by TCRdb to the early 2020s). The library was obtained by the immunoSEQ multiplex PCR assay. In its TCRdb copy, this immuneACCESS table keeps in-frame sequences only and misses some clones. Where compared with another copy, unresolved V genes explain less than half of these, and the others have no known cause. This sample has around 110,000 clones in its table, and roughly nine tenths of those were observed once. Of the sample, approximately 7.5% is held by the ten largest clones. Interpreted using the paper, the time point label stands for: baseline before first vaccination. The material was peripheral blood, obtained on day 0 of AZD1222 vaccination. These receptors originate from an adult in good health.

The J gene is TRBJ1-1, the V gene TRBV7-9; D might be TRBD1 (5 bases). This CDR3 is built from 15 residues. V was trimmed by 2 bases and J by 0 bases, leaving 10 bases between them. The germline CDR1 and CDR2 sequences are SEHNR and FQNEAQ (reference sequence). The CDR3 DNA is TGTGCCAGCAGCTTATCCAGGGCCATGAACACTGAAGCTTTCTTT. Translated: CASSLSRAMNTEAFF.

The rearrangement links TRBV2 to TRBJ1-1; a possible D gene is TRBD1 (5 bases). CDR3 size: 13 residues. Germline CDR1 and CDR2: SNHLY and FYNNEI. Deletions cut 8 bases from V and 4 bases from J, with 14 bases between. In DNA form, the CDR3 reads TGTGCCAGCGGGACGGACCCCCTCACTGAAGCTTTCTTT. This translates into CASGTDPLTEAFF.

The V call is TRBV6-2 or TRBV6-3, the J call TRBJ1-2; 7 bases match TRBD1. The CDR3 contains 14 residues. The V gene's germline CDR1 is MNHEY and CDR2 SVGEGT. The junction had 8 bases not matched to a gene; V was cut back by 4 bases and J by 6 bases. The CDR3 loop is CASSSIDRVDGYTF. The CDR3 DNA reads TGTGCCAGCAGTTCGATTGACAGGGTCGATGGCTACACCTTC.

This rearrangement joins TRBV28 to TRBJ1-2, with unresolved D. The CDR3 is made up of 13 amino acids. Trimming pared 5 bases from V and 4 bases from J, leaving 11 bases between. Per the germline V gene, CDR1 is MDHEN and CDR2 is SYDVKM. CDR3 nucleotide sequence: TGTGCCAGCAGTCCTCCCCCACCCTATGGCTACACCTTC. Amino acid sequence: CASSPPPPYGYTF.

The rearrangement joins TRBV15 to TRBJ1-1; 8 nucleotides line up with TRBD1. CDR1 is LNHNV, CDR2 YYDKDF, per germline (reference sequence). Trimming removed 8 bases from V and 1 base from J; junction bases left unmatched: 15. The CDR3 runs 17 residues. The CDR3 nucleotides are TGTGCCACCTCGCCGCGAAATCAGGGGGCTAGGAACACTGAAGCTTTCTTT. Its protein product is CATSPRNQGARNTEAFF.

The V gene is TRBV6-5, the J gene TRBJ1-6, with unresolved D. Trimming took off 6 bases at V and 9 bases at J, with 9 bases between the two ends. The CDR3 contains 12 residues. The germline V gene has CDR1 MNHEY and CDR2 SVGAGI. CDR3 coding DNA: TGTGCCAGCAGCTGGCTTGGTTCACCCCTCCACTTT. Protein product: CASSWLGSPLHF.

The chain employs TRBV7-2 and TRBJ1-1; 9 bases are a match to TRBD1. CDR1 and CDR2 from the germline V gene are SGHTA and FQGNSA. V lost 5 bases, J lost 6 bases, and 4 bases stayed unmatched. The CDR3 is 13 amino acids. CDR3 sequence (DNA): TGTGCCAGCAGCCCAGGGACAGGGCCTGAAGCTTTCTTT. Its protein is CASSPGTGPEAFF.

The chain employs TRBV27 and TRBJ1-6; tentative D call: TRBD1 (6 bases). Germline values: CDR1 MNHEY, CDR2 SMNVEV (reference sequence). This CDR3 comprises 18 residues. Deletions cut 2 bases from V and 6 bases from J, with 20 bases between. The CDR3 here is CASSLAPLDSTLNSPLHF. The DNA for the CDR3 is TGTGCCAGCAGTTTAGCCCCCCTGGACAGTACTCTTAATTCACCCCTCCACTTT.